This T cell receptor beta chain was sequenced for a study of CD8 T cells in ankylosing spondylitis. MiXCR, applied by TCRdb to the 5' RACE reads, yields one record per CDR3 protein. The table shows 350,000 to 450,000 distinct CDR3 sequences, with 20% occurring only once. V gave up 6 bases and J gave up 6 bases; unmatched junction bases: 9. The germline CDR1 and CDR2 sequences are LNHDA and SQIVND (reference sequence). The CDR3 covers 15 residues. This clonotype was seen more than once but under ten times. This clonotype was sampled from a male donor with ankylosing spondylitis or in good health (not recorded which). Sequenced material: blood, either unsorted or a sorted T cell fraction (not recorded which). V is TRBV19 and J is TRBJ2-3; 10 positions agree with TRBD2. The chain's CDR3 is CASSESGGAFDTQYF. CDR3 in DNA: TGTGCCAGTAGCGAGAGCGGGGGGGCTTTCGATACGCAGTATTTT.